The 16 T cell receptor beta chains below come from one sample, sequenced in a study of blood T cell repertoires in COVID-19. Assay: immunoSEQ multiplex PCR; the TCRdb copy retains only in-frame clones and omits some. The repertoire has about 180,000 clones, under 90% of them found once; the top ten carry 6.5% to 8.5%. The specimen sequenced was peripheral blood. These receptor sequences come from a human donor in a cohort sampled during active COVID-19.

CDR3 nucleotides: TGTGCCAGCAGCTTAGGCGGGGGCTCCACAGATACGCAGTATTTT. Protein product: CASSLGGGSTDTQYF. The rearrangement uses TRBV11-3 and TRBJ2-3; D may be TRBD2 (7 bases). Germline lookup yields CDR1 SGHNT and CDR2 YENEEA. This CDR3 comprises 15 residues. V lost 1 base and J 2 bases, leaving 10 bases between the germline ends.

V usage is TRBV20-1 and J usage is TRBJ2-7, with unresolved D. The germline gives CDR1 DFQATT, CDR2 SNEGSKA (reference sequence). The CDR3 contains 13 residues. V was clipped by 5 bases and J by 3 bases, with 14 bases between them. The CDR3 DNA sequence: TGCAGTGCTCGTGATGGAGATGACTACGAGCAGTACTTC. Translated: CSARDGDDYEQYF.

The chain combines TRBV6-5 with TRBJ1-2; D not certain. Germline V CDR1 and CDR2: MNHEY, SVGAGI. V was cut by 9 bases and J by 1 base, with 9 bases left in between. CDR3 length: 12 amino acids. The CDR3 DNA is TGTGCCAGTCGAGACAATAACTATGGCTACACCTTC. It is translated as CASRDNNYGYTF.

CDR3 bases: TGCGCCAGCAGCCCCCTAGCGGCGGGTGCCAAAAACATTCAGTACTTC. The encoded protein is CASSPLAAGAKNIQYF. The chain couples TRBV5-1 to TRBJ2-4, with 7 bases lining up with TRBD2. Germline-derived CDR1 and CDR2 are SGHRS and YFSETQ. The CDR3 is 16 amino acids. The trim removed 4 bases at V and 1 base at J, leaving 8 bases unmatched.

The J gene is TRBJ2-1, the V gene TRBV7-8; 8 bases are shared with TRBD2. Germline trimming cut 5 bases from V and 3 bases from J; bases unmatched to any gene: 6. Looked up from germline, CDR1 is SGHVS and CDR2 is FQNEAQ. The CDR3 consists of 15 residues. CDR3 coding DNA: TGTGCCAGCAGCCTGGGCCGGGGGGGCTACAATGAGCAGTTCTTC. Translating it yields CASSLGRGGYNEQFF.

The V call is TRBV15, the J call TRBJ2-7; D is unclear. Trimming took off 1 base at V and 3 bases at J, with 13 bases between the two ends. The CDR3 has 15 amino acids. Germline CDR1 is LNHNV and CDR2 is YYDKDF (reference sequence). The CDR3 coding sequence is TGTGCCACCAGCAGAGCCCGAGAACGGGTCTACGAGCAGTACTTC. Protein: CATSRARERVYEQYF.

This rearrangement joins TRBV3-1 (or the pseudogene TRBV3-2) to TRBJ2-3; possible D gene TRBD2, 5 bases. This CDR3 region has 18 residues. V was cut by 4 bases and J by 2 bases, with 22 bases left in between. The germline V gene has CDR1 LGHDT and CDR2 YNNKEL (reference sequence). The CDR3 is CASSPTRTPTDDTDTQYF. The DNA of the CDR3 is TGTGCCAGCAGCCCTACCAGGACTCCCACCGATGACACAGATACGCAGTATTTT.

This clone was counted a single time. The rearrangement uses TRBV7-6 and TRBJ2-2, with TRBD2 as a possible D gene (7 bases). The germline CDR1 and CDR2 sequences are SGHVS and FNYEAQ. Trimming cost V 5 bases and J 6 bases, with 19 bases left between them. The length of the CDR3 is 16 residues. CDR3 protein: CASSRKGGPLSGELFF. In DNA form, the CDR3 reads TGTGCCAGCAGCCGTAAGGGGGGGCCCCTGTCCGGGGAGCTGTTTTTT.

V usage is TRBV10-2 and J usage is TRBJ2-1; 11 bases fit TRBD2. This CDR3 has 17 amino acids. Germline lookup yields CDR1 WSHSY and CDR2 SAAADI. J gave up 5 bases and V 4 bases, and 10 bases lay outside the gene matches. The CDR3 DNA reads as TGCGCCAGCAGTGGTACTTCTAGCGGGGGGTACGACAATGAGCAGTTCTTC. As protein: CASSGTSSGGYDNEQFF.

This rearrangement joins TRBV4-1 to TRBJ2-1, with TRBD2 as a possible D gene (6 bases). Germline assignment: CDR1 MGHRA and CDR2 YSYEKL. Trimming removed 6 bases from V and 2 bases from J, with 17 bases in between. The CDR3 runs 16 residues. CDR3 region: CASRHPGRRPYNEQFF. The CDR3 DNA reads as TGCGCCAGCAGACACCCGGGGAGGAGACCCTACAATGAGCAGTTCTTC.

CDR3 protein: CASSLQGSGNTIYF. The CDR3 nucleotides are TGTGCCAGCAGCTTGCAGGGCTCTGGAAACACCATATATTTT. The chain is built from TRBV7-2 and TRBJ1-3; D might be TRBD1 (5 bases). The CDR3 extends over 14 amino acids. Germline values: CDR1 SGHTA, CDR2 FQGNSA. Trimming removed 3 bases at V and 0 bases at J, with 6 bases between.

This clone was seen just once. The chain has TRBV11-2 and TRBJ2-2; 7 positions match TRBD1. The CDR3 totals 16 residues. Germline V gives CDR1 SGHAT, CDR2 FQNNGV. With V trimmed by 5 bases and J by 4 bases, 10 bases remained unmatched. CDR3: CASSPYRGPSTGELFF. CDR3 coding DNA: TGTGCCAGCAGCCCATACAGGGGACCCAGCACCGGGGAGCTGTTTTTT.

This clone was seen a handful of times. V and J are TRBV5-1 and TRBJ2-1, with 9 bases identical to TRBD2. Trimming took 4 bases from V and 7 from J; bases not matched to a gene: 6. CDR3 size: 14 residues. CDR1 is SGHRS, CDR2 YFSETQ, per germline. The CDR3 sequence is CASSPRTSENEQFF. DNA for the CDR3: TGCGCCAGCAGCCCCAGGACTAGCGAGAATGAGCAGTTCTTC.

This chain connects TRBV6-4 to TRBJ1-1; 9 nucleotides match TRBD1. J was trimmed by 3 bases and V by 10 bases; bases with no gene match: 12. This CDR3 has 15 residues. The germline CDR1 and CDR2 sequences are MRHNA and SNTAGT. In nucleotides, the CDR3 is TGTGCCACCCTCAACCGAGGACAGGGGTACACTGAAGCTTTCTTT. Translation: CATLNRGQGYTEAFF.

V gene TRBV5-1 combines with J gene TRBJ2-6; maybe TRBD1 (6 bases). Germline loops: CDR1 SGHRS, CDR2 YFSETQ. Trimming shortened V by 5 bases and J by 0 bases, and 9 bases separated the two germline ends. The CDR3 has 15 amino acids. The CDR3 is CASRWTDSGANVLTF. DNA for the CDR3: TGCGCCAGCAGGTGGACAGACTCTGGGGCCAACGTCCTGACTTTC.

The CDR3 sequence is CASSAKTGINQPQHF. DNA of the CDR3: TGTGCCAGCTCAGCAAAGACAGGGATTAATCAGCCCCAGCATTTT. The chain carries TRBV18 and TRBJ1-5; 7 nucleotides align to TRBD1. Germline CDR1 is KGHSH and CDR2 is LQKENI. With V trimmed by 5 bases and J by 4 bases, 8 bases remained unmatched. There are 15 residues in the CDR3.